Listed below are T cell receptor beta chains from one sample, sequenced in a study of T-cell memory formation after mild COVID-19. TCRdb recomputed calls from the 5' RACE reads with MiXCR, one row per CDR3 protein. The data hold about 290,000 distinct CDR3 sequences, with around a sixth observed a single time. Source material: PBMCs or a T cell subset sorted from them (not recorded which). The receptors shown here come from a man aged 18 to 35 who had mild COVID-19 (a few samples of this study predate the infection). Cell type and time point are not known. The CDR3 runs from the conserved cysteine through the conserved F or W. Fields, in order: clone size, V gene, J gene, D gene, CDR3 DNA, CDR3 protein. D genes are given only for firm matches. Some rows mark clone size as missing; the rest say once, few, many or name a class of expanded clone.

clone_size: few
v_call: TRBV5-1
j_call: TRBJ2-1
d_call: TRBD1
cdr3_nt: TGCGCCAGCAGCGCTCCGGGACAGGGTCGTGGTGAGCAGTTCTTC
cdr3_aa: CASSAPGQGRGEQFF

clone_size: NA
v_call: TRBV6-2/TRBV6-3
j_call: TRBJ2-1
d_call: TRBD2
cdr3_nt: TGTGCCAGCAGCCCAAGGACTAGCGGGGCCAATGAGCAGTTCTTC
cdr3_aa: CASSPRTSGANEQFF

clone_size: NA
v_call: TRBV9
j_call: TRBJ2-2
d_call: NA
cdr3_nt: TGTGCCAGCAGCGAGGACCCGGACACCGGGGAGCTGTTTTTT
cdr3_aa: CASSEDPDTGELFF

clone_size: NA
v_call: TRBV6-2/TRBV6-3
j_call: TRBJ2-6
d_call: NA
cdr3_nt: TGTGCCAGCAGAACCGACAGCCCCGTCTCTGGGGCCAACGTCCTGACTTTC
cdr3_aa: CASRTDSPVSGANVLTF

clone_size: few
v_call: TRBV4-1
j_call: TRBJ1-2
d_call: NA
cdr3_nt: TGCGCCAGCAGCCGAGGGGACCCTGGGAGCGGCTACACCTTC
cdr3_aa: CASSRGDPGSGYTF

clone_size: NA
v_call: TRBV6-5
j_call: TRBJ1-4
d_call: NA
cdr3_nt: TGTGCCAGCAGCCCATCGCGGGGGACTAATGAAAAACTGTTTTTT
cdr3_aa: CASSPSRGTNEKLFF

clone_size: NA
v_call: TRBV7-8
j_call: TRBJ2-2
d_call: TRBD1
cdr3_nt: TGTGCCAGCGCGGGACAGGGGGCCGGGGAGCTGTTTTTT
cdr3_aa: CASAGQGAGELFF

clone_size: few
v_call: TRBV28
j_call: TRBJ1-6
d_call: TRBD1
cdr3_nt: TGTGCCAGCAGTCTAGCGACAGGGAGGGGAAATTCACCCCTCCACTTT
cdr3_aa: CASSLATGRGNSPLHF

clone_size: few
v_call: TRBV11-2
j_call: TRBJ1-1
d_call: TRBD1
cdr3_nt: TGTGCCAGCAGCTTACCAGGGGGCAACACTGAAGCTTTCTTT
cdr3_aa: CASSLPGGNTEAFF

clone_size: NA
v_call: TRBV7-3
j_call: TRBJ2-1
d_call: TRBD1
cdr3_nt: TGTGCCAGCAGCCCCCGGGACAGGGGACGCAATGAGCAGTTCTTC
cdr3_aa: CASSPRDRGRNEQFF

clone_size: NA
v_call: TRBV20-1
j_call: TRBJ1-2
d_call: NA
cdr3_nt: TGCAGTGCCTCGCCCCAGAGTGGCTACACCTTC
cdr3_aa: CSASPQSGYTF

clone_size: few
v_call: TRBV6-5
j_call: TRBJ1-1
d_call: NA
cdr3_nt: TGTGCCAGCAGTCACGGACAAAAGAACACTGAAGCTTTATTT
cdr3_aa: CASSHGQKNTEALF

clone_size: NA
v_call: TRBV7-9
j_call: TRBJ2-2
d_call: NA
cdr3_nt: TGTGCCAGCAGCTTAACGATGGTGGGAAAGACCGGGGAGCTGTTTTTT
cdr3_aa: CASSLTMVGKTGELFF

clone_size: few
v_call: TRBV7-9
j_call: TRBJ1-1
d_call: NA
cdr3_nt: TGTGCCAGCAGCCGGATCGGGGGCACACTGAACACTGAAGCTTTCTTT
cdr3_aa: CASSRIGGTLNTEAFF

clone_size: few
v_call: TRBV6-2/TRBV6-3
j_call: TRBJ2-5
d_call: TRBD1
cdr3_nt: TGTGCCAGCAGTTATTCGAGACAGGGGGAGAAGACCCAGTACTTC
cdr3_aa: CASSYSRQGEKTQYF

clone_size: NA
v_call: TRBV5-1
j_call: TRBJ1-4
d_call: NA
cdr3_nt: TGCGCCAGCAGACCCTCGGGGGATAATGAAAAACTGATTTTT
cdr3_aa: CASRPSGDNEKLIF

clone_size: few
v_call: TRBV7-3
j_call: TRBJ2-2
d_call: NA
cdr3_nt: TGTGCCAGCAGCCTAGGGACTTCGTTCGCCGGGGAGCTGTTTTTT
cdr3_aa: CASSLGTSFAGELFF

clone_size: many
v_call: TRBV4-2
j_call: TRBJ2-5
d_call: TRBD1
cdr3_nt: TGTGCCAGCAGCCAAGATCCAGGGGGAGAGACCCAGTACTTC
cdr3_aa: CASSQDPGGETQYF

clone_size: NA
v_call: TRBV3-1
j_call: TRBJ2-1
d_call: TRBD2
cdr3_nt: TGTGCCAGCAGCCAAATCGTGGGGGGGGACTACAATGAGCAGTTCTTC
cdr3_aa: CASSQIVGGDYNEQFF

clone_size: NA
v_call: TRBV6-2/TRBV6-3
j_call: TRBJ2-7
d_call: TRBD2
cdr3_nt: TGTGCCAGCAGTTACGACGATAGCGGGGGGTACGAGCAGTACTTC
cdr3_aa: CASSYDDSGGYEQYF

clone_size: few
v_call: TRBV5-1
j_call: TRBJ2-7
d_call: TRBD1
cdr3_nt: TGCGCCAGCAGCTTGGACGCGGGACAGGGGGCTATCGAGCAGTACTTC
cdr3_aa: CASSLDAGQGAIEQYF

clone_size: NA
v_call: TRBV4-3
j_call: TRBJ1-2
d_call: TRBD1
cdr3_nt: TGCGCCAGCAGCCAAGACGTCAGGGGGAAGTATGGCTACACCTTC
cdr3_aa: CASSQDVRGKYGYTF

clone_size: NA
v_call: TRBV4-3
j_call: TRBJ2-3
d_call: NA
cdr3_nt: TGCGCCAGCAGCCAGAGGACTATCCCCGCCGATACGCAGTATTTT
cdr3_aa: CASSQRTIPADTQYF

clone_size: few
v_call: TRBV18
j_call: TRBJ1-2
d_call: TRBD1
cdr3_nt: TGTGCCAGCTCACCCGGGACAGAGACTTACTATGGCTACACCTTC
cdr3_aa: CASSPGTETYYGYTF

clone_size: few
v_call: TRBV15
j_call: TRBJ2-1
d_call: NA
cdr3_nt: TGTGCCACCAGCAGAGGGGGGGCTGGCAATGAGCAGTTCTTC
cdr3_aa: CATSRGGAGNEQFF

clone_size: NA
v_call: TRBV4-1
j_call: TRBJ1-2
d_call: TRBD1
cdr3_nt: TGCGCCAGCAGCCCCGGCGGGACAGGAAGAGGCTACACCTTC
cdr3_aa: CASSPGGTGRGYTF

clone_size: NA
v_call: TRBV6-5
j_call: TRBJ2-5
d_call: TRBD1
cdr3_nt: TGTGCCAGCAGTTTTTCAAGGGGGCTCGGAGAGGAGACCCAGTACTTC
cdr3_aa: CASSFSRGLGEETQYF

clone_size: NA
v_call: TRBV7-8
j_call: TRBJ1-2
d_call: NA
cdr3_nt: TGTGCCAGCAGCTCCCTCTATGGGACTAAAGGCGGCTACACCTTC
cdr3_aa: CASSSLYGTKGGYTF

clone_size: few
v_call: TRBV7-2
j_call: TRBJ2-6
d_call: NA
cdr3_nt: TGTGCCACCTCCATGAGGGCTAGGACCTCTGGGGCCAACGTCCTGACTTTC
cdr3_aa: CATSMRARTSGANVLTF

clone_size: NA
v_call: TRBV7-6
j_call: TRBJ2-2
d_call: NA
cdr3_nt: TGTGCCAGCAGCTTAGGTGCCCTAGGTGGGAACACCGGGGAGCTGTTTTTT
cdr3_aa: CASSLGALGGNTGELFF

clone_size: many
v_call: TRBV25-1
j_call: TRBJ2-1
d_call: NA
cdr3_nt: TGTGCCAGCAGTATGAGACTTACCCCGGCGGATGAGCAGTTCTTC
cdr3_aa: CASSMRLTPADEQFF

clone_size: NA
v_call: TRBV7-9
j_call: TRBJ1-4
d_call: NA
cdr3_nt: TGTGCCAGCAGCTCGGAGGCAACTAATGAAAAACTGTTTTTT
cdr3_aa: CASSSEATNEKLFF

clone_size: few
v_call: TRBV5-1
j_call: TRBJ2-7
d_call: NA
cdr3_nt: TGCGCCAGCAGCTTCAGTCGGGGTTCCTACGAGCAGTACTTC
cdr3_aa: CASSFSRGSYEQYF

clone_size: few
v_call: TRBV6-6
j_call: TRBJ1-5
d_call: NA
cdr3_nt: TGTGCCAGCAGTAACAGGTTTATTAGCAATCAGCCCCAGCATTTT
cdr3_aa: CASSNRFISNQPQHF

clone_size: NA
v_call: TRBV12-3/TRBV12-4
j_call: TRBJ2-7
d_call: NA
cdr3_nt: TGTGCCAGCAGTTTCGCAGGGGGGGCCTACGAGCAGTACTTC
cdr3_aa: CASSFAGGAYEQYF

clone_size: NA
v_call: TRBV2
j_call: TRBJ1-2
d_call: NA
cdr3_nt: TGTGCCAGCAGTGACCCATACCGGGATAGCTATGGCTACACCTTC
cdr3_aa: CASSDPYRDSYGYTF

clone_size: NA
v_call: TRBV20-1
j_call: TRBJ1-1
d_call: NA
cdr3_nt: TGCAGTGCTAGGGAGGGGGGTCGGAACACTGAAGCTTTCTTT
cdr3_aa: CSAREGGRNTEAFF

clone_size: few
v_call: TRBV7-3
j_call: TRBJ2-3
d_call: NA
cdr3_nt: TGTGCCAGCAGCACCGAGAACACAGATACGCAGTATTTT
cdr3_aa: CASSTENTDTQYF

clone_size: NA
v_call: TRBV2
j_call: TRBJ2-7
d_call: NA
cdr3_nt: TGTGCCAGCAGGGCACCTGAAGGCGGGGAGAGCTCCTACGAGCAGTACTTC
cdr3_aa: CASRAPEGGESSYEQYF

clone_size: few
v_call: TRBV20-1
j_call: TRBJ1-1
d_call: NA
cdr3_nt: TGCAGTGCTAAGGTGGGACCAAACACTGAAGCTTTCTTT
cdr3_aa: CSAKVGPNTEAFF

clone_size: few
v_call: TRBV5-1
j_call: TRBJ1-2
d_call: TRBD1
cdr3_nt: TGCGCCAGCAGCCGGGGGACAGGGGTAGGAAATGGCTACACCTTC
cdr3_aa: CASSRGTGVGNGYTF

clone_size: NA
v_call: TRBV7-2
j_call: TRBJ1-4
d_call: NA
cdr3_nt: TGTGCCAGCAGCTTAGGAAGTAGGAATGAAAAACTGTTTTTT
cdr3_aa: CASSLGSRNEKLFF

clone_size: few
v_call: TRBV7-8
j_call: TRBJ1-4
d_call: NA
cdr3_nt: TGTGCCAGCAGCTTAGGGACAAAAAAACTGTTTTTT
cdr3_aa: CASSLGTKKLFF

clone_size: few
v_call: TRBV7-9
j_call: TRBJ1-3
d_call: NA
cdr3_nt: TGTGCCAGCGGGGCTGGCCGGGGCAGTTCCAGGGGAAACACCATATATTTT
cdr3_aa: CASGAGRGSSRGNTIYF

clone_size: many
v_call: TRBV14
j_call: TRBJ2-5
d_call: NA
cdr3_nt: TGTGCCAGCTCCAGGGGCCGGGAGACCCAGTACTTC
cdr3_aa: CASSRGRETQYF